In its sample, the clone carrying this TCR beta chain was seen many times. The V segment lost 6 bases and the J segment 10 bases; nucleotides outside the gene matches: 8. The CDR3 spans 15 residues. CDR1 and CDR2 (germline): ENHRY, SYGVKD. Amplification of TCR alpha and beta CDR3 regions from RNA used iRepertoire nested multiplex PCR. TCRdb re-derived calls from the multiplex PCR reads in MiXCR, one entry per CDR3 protein. The sample comprises about 210,000 distinct CDR3 sequences, 32% of which are singletons, and 20% to 25% rests with the top ten. This sample is part of a study of glioma-infiltrating T cells.

The specimen was glioma tissue, nonneoplastic brain tissue, or PBMCs (not recorded which). The sequence came from a human donor with low-grade glioma or glioblastoma, undergoing nonglioma brain surgery, or in good health (not recorded which). This chain connects TRBV10-3 to TRBJ1-6, with 11 bases matching TRBD1. The CDR3 sequence: CAISPGQGDGSPLHF. CDR3 nucleotides: TGTGCCATCAGCCCGGGACAGGGGGATGGCTCACCCCTCCACTTT.